This T cell receptor beta chain is from a study of OX40 agonist ivuxolimab in advanced cancers. The data were produced by immunoSEQ multiplex PCR, yet TCRdb's version contains in-frame clones alone and is incomplete. Here the sample spans about 30,000 clones, around nine tenths being singletons. Study observations and caveats: The work left the antigen specificity of expanded peripheral T cells undetermined. Part of the nonresponder group also had normalized T-cell clonal expansion that was low.

This clone occurred once. The target antigen is unknown. The CDR3 runs to 15 residues. From germline, CDR1 is PRHDT and CDR2 FYEKMQ (reference sequence). The V end was cut by 3 bases, the J end by 5 bases, with 16 bases between. The source material was CD4+ or CD8+ T cells sorted from blood, sampled in a trial of the OX40 agonist ivuxolimab. The sequence was collected from an adult with an advanced solid tumor such as melanoma, head and neck, liver or kidney cancer. The chain joins TRBV13 to TRBJ2-5; D uncertain. CDR3 in amino acids: CASSLYPGLGETQYF. The CDR3 bases are TGTGCCAGCAGCTTGTACCCCGGGCTCGGTGAGACCCAGTACTTC.